A selection of T cell receptor beta chains follows, all from one sample in a study of cytomegalovirus exposure and HLA in healthy donors. Clones were sequenced by immunoSEQ multiplex PCR, and TCRdb holds only the in-frame ones, with some missing. The data hold 100,000 to 150,000 clones, with about four fifths observed a single time. The sample taken for sequencing was PBMCs. These receptors came from a man aged 18 to 29 in good health and CMV-seronegative. Both conserved end residues are part of each CDR3. The D gene is left open where the match is weak. The listing skips clone size in some rows; elsewhere it reads once, few, many or a size class.

clone_size | j_call | d_call | v_call | cdr3_nt | cdr3_aa
- | TRBJ1-1 | TRBD1 | TRBV2 | TGTGCCAGCAGACCGACAGGGGTTAACACTGAAGCTTTCTTT | CASRPTGVNTEAFF
- | TRBJ1-2 | - | TRBV6-6 | TGTGCCAGCAGTTACAAGTCGGCAGGGCTCTATGGCTACACCTTC | CASSYKSAGLYGYTF
- | TRBJ2-3 | - | TRBV19 | TGTGCCAGTAGTACTACCACAGATACGCAGTATTTT | CASSTTTDTQYF
- | TRBJ2-1 | TRBD2 | TRBV5-1 | TGCGCCAGCAGCTCGGGACTAGCGGCGGATGAGCAGTTCTTC | CASSSGLAADEQFF
- | TRBJ2-7 | TRBD2 | TRBV4-1 | TGCGCCAGCAGCCAAGGACTAGCGGGGGAGACCTACGAGCAGTACTTC | CASSQGLAGETYEQYF
few | TRBJ1-1 | - | TRBV27 | TGTGCCAGCAGGGGAGGGGCGGCGGAAACTGAAGCTTTCTTT | CASRGGAAETEAFF
- | TRBJ2-2 | - | TRBV6-4 | TGTGCCAGCAGTGACTCTAGCACCGGGGAGCTGTTTTTT | CASSDSSTGELFF
once | TRBJ2-5 | TRBD1 | TRBV9 | TGTGCCAGCAGCCCAATGACAGGGGGAGAGCAGTACTTC | CASSPMTGGEQYF
- | TRBJ2-7 | - | TRBV7-2 | TGTGCCAGCAGCTTCACTGGACTTACGATCTACGAGCAGTACTTC | CASSFTGLTIYEQYF
- | TRBJ1-2 | - | TRBV9 | TGTGCCAGCTCTGGTTCGGGGAGTCTCTATGGCTACACCTTC | CASSGSGSLYGYTF
once | TRBJ1-1 | TRBD1 | TRBV10-3 | TGTGCCACCGCCACAGGGGCGAACACTGAAGCTTTCTTT | CATATGANTEAFF
- | TRBJ1-2 | TRBD1 | TRBV6-5 | TGTGCCAGCAGTTCCAGCCCGGGACAGAGGGCGAAAGGCTACACCTTC | CASSSSPGQRAKGYTF
- | TRBJ1-6 | - | TRBV7-9 | TGTGCCAGCAGCCTGACCAGAGGCCAATCTTATAATTCACCCCTCCACTTT | CASSLTRGQSYNSPLHF
once | TRBJ1-1 | - | TRBV14 | TGTGCCAGCAGCCAAGATCTCGGGAGGGTGAACACTGAAGCTTTCTTT | CASSQDLGRVNTEAFF
- | TRBJ1-1 | TRBD1 | TRBV5-4 | TGTGCCAGCAGACAATGGGACAGGGGGCGGGATGCTTTCTTT | CASRQWDRGRDAFF
- | TRBJ1-4 | - | TRBV15 | TGTGCCACCAGCAGAGATCGCGACCGCGGTGAAAAACTGTTTTTT | CATSRDRDRGEKLFF
- | TRBJ1-5 | - | TRBV2 | TGTGCCAGCAGTGGGGCCCTTAGCAATCAGCCCCAGCATTTT | CASSGALSNQPQHF
- | TRBJ1-2 | - | TRBV19 | TGTGCCAGTAGTATCGTGGCATCTTGGCGGGATGGCTACACCTTC | CASSIVASWRDGYTF
- | TRBJ1-2 | TRBD1 | TRBV4-1 | TGCGCCAGCAGGTCACCGGGACAGGGTGATGGCTACACCTTC | CASRSPGQGDGYTF
- | TRBJ2-7 | - | TRBV6-6 | TGTGCCAACAACGACCGGGGGATGGGGTACGAGCAGTACTTC | CANNDRGMGYEQYF
- | TRBJ1-6 | TRBD1 | TRBV10-3 | TGTGCCATCAGTGACGGGGACAGGGTTAGTTCACCCCTCCACTTT | CAISDGDRVSSPLHF
- | TRBJ1-2 | TRBD1 | TRBV11-2 | TGTGCCAGCAGCACCCTGACAGGGTCTAACTATGGCTACACCTTC | CASSTLTGSNYGYTF
few | TRBJ1-1 | TRBD1 | TRBV6-5 | TGTGCCAGCAGTTCCCCTGGGACAGGGCCAACTGAAGCTTTCTTT | CASSSPGTGPTEAFF
- | TRBJ1-2 | TRBD1 | TRBV5-4 | TGTGCCAGCAGCTTAGACAGGGATCCCAATATCGTCACCTTC | CASSLDRDPNIVTF
- | TRBJ1-2 | - | TRBV7-9 | TGTTCCAGCAGCGAGGTTGGCTACACCTTC | CSSSEVGYTF
- | TRBJ2-2 | - | TRBV4-2 | TGTGCCAGCACTATAGCTTATGAGAACACCGGGGAGCTGTTTTTT | CASTIAYENTGELFF